This T cell receptor beta chain was recovered during a study of response to subunit inactivated influenza vaccine. V shed 4 bases and J shed 2 bases, with 12 bases lying between them. Germline loops: CDR1 SNHLY, CDR2 FYNNEI. This CDR3 spans 15 amino acids. Note on this clonotype: Its specificity is not known.

TCRdb analysed the RT-PCR reads with MiXCR anew, one entry per CDR3 protein. This sample has around 530,000 distinct CDR3 sequences; 16% occur once, and the top ten carry approximately 3%. Regarding the study as a whole: The study's authors posited that every seasonal influenza vaccination enlists few new T cells.

The sequencing here drew on CD4+ T cells sorted from PBMCs, taken approximately 25 months after vaccination. The receptor's source is a man aged 50 to 69 who received an inactivated influenza vaccine. The chain couples TRBV2 to TRBJ2-1, with D perhaps being TRBD1 or TRBD2 (5 bases each). The CDR3, as DNA: TGTGCCAGCAGTGTCGGCAGGGACCCCTACAATGAGCAGTTCTTC. Translating it yields CASSVGRDPYNEQFF.